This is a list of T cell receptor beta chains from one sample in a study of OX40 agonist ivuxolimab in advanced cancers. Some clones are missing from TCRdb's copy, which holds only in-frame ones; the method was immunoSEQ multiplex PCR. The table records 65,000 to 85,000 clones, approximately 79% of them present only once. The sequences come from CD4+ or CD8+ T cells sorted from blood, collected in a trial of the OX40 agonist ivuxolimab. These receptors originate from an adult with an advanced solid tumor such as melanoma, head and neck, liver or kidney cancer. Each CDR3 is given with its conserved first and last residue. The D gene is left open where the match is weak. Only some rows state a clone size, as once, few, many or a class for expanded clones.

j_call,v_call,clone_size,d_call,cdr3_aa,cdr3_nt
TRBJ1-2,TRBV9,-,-,CASSVGEARYGYTF,TGTGCCAGCAGTGTCGGGGAGGCGCGCTATGGCTACACCTTC
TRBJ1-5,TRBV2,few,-,CASSPARGSRDYSNQPQHF,TGTGCCAGCAGTCCCGCCCGGGGCTCAAGGGACTATAGCAATCAGCCCCAGCATTTT
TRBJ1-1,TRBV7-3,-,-,CASSFTPSSEAFF,TGTGCCAGCAGCTTTACACCTTCAAGTGAAGCTTTCTTT
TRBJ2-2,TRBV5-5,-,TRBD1,CASSPRDRVTGELFF,TGTGCCAGCAGCCCCCGGGACAGGGTCACCGGGGAGCTGTTTTTT
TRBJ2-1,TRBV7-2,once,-,CASSRGLTYNEQFF,TGTGCCAGCAGCCGGGGCCTCACCTACAATGAGCAGTTCTTC
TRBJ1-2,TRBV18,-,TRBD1,CASSLQGQDGYTF,TGTGCCAGCTCACTTCAGGGACAGGATGGCTACACCTTC
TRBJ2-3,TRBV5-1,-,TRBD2,CASSLDPLAGDTQYF,TGCGCCAGCAGCTTGGATCCCCTAGCGGGAGATACGCAGTATTTT
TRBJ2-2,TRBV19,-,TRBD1,CASGTGGLAGELFF,TGTGCCAGTGGGACAGGGGGTCTGGCCGGGGAGCTGTTTTTT
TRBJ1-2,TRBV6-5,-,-,CASSRREGGGYTF,TGTGCCAGCAGTAGGAGGGAAGGTGGCGGCTACACCTTC
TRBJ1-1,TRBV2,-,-,CASSFLPEGSSNTEAFF,TGTGCCAGCAGTTTTTTACCGGAGGGGTCTTCTAACACTGAAGCTTTCTTT
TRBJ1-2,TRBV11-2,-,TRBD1,CASSLGGGHYGYTF,TGTGCCAGCAGCTTAGGAGGGGGCCACTATGGCTACACCTTC
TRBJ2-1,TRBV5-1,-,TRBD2,CASSRLGTSGHNEQFF,TGCGCCAGCAGCCGTCTCGGGACTAGCGGACACAATGAGCAGTTCTTC
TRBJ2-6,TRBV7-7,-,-,CASSLEGRSTFSGANVLTF,TGTGCCAGCAGCTTAGAGGGAAGGTCCACCTTCTCTGGGGCCAACGTCCTGACTTTC
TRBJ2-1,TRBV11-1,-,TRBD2,CASSSRAGAGNEQFF,TGTGCCAGCAGCAGTCGTGCGGGAGCCGGCAATGAGCAGTTCTTC
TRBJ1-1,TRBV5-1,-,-,CASSLVGSSHTEAFF,TGCGCCAGCAGCTTGGTAGGAAGCAGCCACACTGAAGCTTTCTTT
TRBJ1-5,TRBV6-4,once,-,CASSDFRVQPQHF,TGTGCCAGCAGTGACTTTAGGGTACAGCCCCAGCATTTT
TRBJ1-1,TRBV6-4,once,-,CASRIGVWSTEAFF,TGTGCCAGCCGCATTGGGGTATGGAGCACTGAAGCTTTCTTT
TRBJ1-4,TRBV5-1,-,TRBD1,CASSLGQGANEKLFF,TGCGCCAGCAGCTTGGGGCAGGGGGCTAATGAAAAACTGTTTTTT
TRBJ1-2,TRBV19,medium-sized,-,CASSTRLNGYTF,TGTGCCAGTAGTACCCGTTTGAATGGCTACACCTTC
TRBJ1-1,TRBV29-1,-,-,CSVLPVRQAGTEAFF,TGCAGCGTCCTCCCGGTAAGGCAGGCCGGTACTGAAGCTTTCTTT
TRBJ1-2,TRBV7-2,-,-,CASSFLNYGYTF,TGTGCCAGCAGCTTCCTTAACTATGGCTACACCTTC
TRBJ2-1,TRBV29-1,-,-,CSVEYREIAYNEQFF,TGCAGCGTTGAATATCGGGAGATAGCGTACAATGAGCAGTTCTTC
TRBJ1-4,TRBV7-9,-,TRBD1,CASSPGGGQGNEKLFF,TGTGCCAGCAGCCCCGGAGGGGGACAGGGTAATGAAAAACTGTTTTTT
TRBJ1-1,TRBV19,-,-,CASSIGTTGSEAFF,TGTGCCAGTAGTATTGGGACGACGGGCTCTGAAGCTTTCTTT
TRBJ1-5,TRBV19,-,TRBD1,CASKTGGRQPQHF,TGTGCCAGTAAGACAGGGGGCCGCCAGCCCCAGCATTTT
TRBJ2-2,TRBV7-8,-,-,CASSLRDTGELFF,TGTGCCAGCAGCTTACGGGACACCGGGGAGCTGTTTTTT
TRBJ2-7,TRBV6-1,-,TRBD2,CASREGLAGPRRIYEQYF,TGTGCCAGCAGAGAAGGACTAGCGGGTCCACGGAGGATCTACGAGCAGTACTTC
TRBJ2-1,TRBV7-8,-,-,CASSLGSKGAYNEQFF,TGTGCCAGCAGCTTAGGATCAAAAGGGGCCTACAATGAGCAGTTCTTC
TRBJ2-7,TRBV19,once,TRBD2,CASSISGRAPSFEQYF,TGTGCCAGTAGTATCAGCGGGAGGGCCCCTTCGTTTGAGCAGTACTTC
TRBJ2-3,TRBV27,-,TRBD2,CASSWEAGGRPDTQYF,TGTGCCAGCAGTTGGGAAGCGGGGGGGAGGCCAGATACGCAGTATTTT
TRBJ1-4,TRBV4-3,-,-,CASSQDAGEKLFF,TGCGCCAGCAGCCAAGACGCCGGTGAAAAACTGTTTTTT
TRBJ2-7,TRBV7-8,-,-,CASSLVGKTYEQYF,TGTGCCAGCAGCTTAGTGGGCAAAACCTACGAGCAGTACTTC
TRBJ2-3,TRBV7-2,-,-,CASSLVLGADTQYF,TGTGCCAGCAGCTTAGTCCTGGGGGCAGATACGCAGTATTTT
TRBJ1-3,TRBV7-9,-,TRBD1,CASIQPHRDRSSGNTIYF,TGTGCCAGCATCCAACCCCACCGGGACAGATCCTCTGGAAACACCATATATTTT
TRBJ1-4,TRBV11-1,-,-,CASSSGVKGANEKLFF,TGTGCCAGCAGCTCCGGAGTTAAAGGTGCTAATGAAAAACTGTTTTTT
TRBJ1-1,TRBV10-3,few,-,CAISESSLAEAFF,TGTGCCATCAGTGAGTCGTCGTTGGCTGAAGCTTTCTTT
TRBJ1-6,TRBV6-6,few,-,CASSFDSVRPPLHF,TGTGCCAGCAGCTTTGACAGTGTTCGGCCTCCCCTCCACTTT
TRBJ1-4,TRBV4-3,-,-,CASSQDLGGANEKLFF,TGCGCCAGCAGCCAAGATTTGGGGGGAGCTAATGAAAAACTGTTTTTT